This TCR beta chain was recorded in a study of cytomegalovirus exposure and HLA in healthy donors (dated by TCRdb to the late 2010s). About the study as a whole: According to an earlier analysis of 587 of the donors, 150 million to 200 million T cells yielded 117 million unique TCR beta sequences and about 280 Gb of sequence data. An early release covering 500 to 750 HLA-typed donors comprised about 290 gigabases of sequencing data and approximately 85 million unique TCR sequences. Every discovery cohort repertoire had been produced on one sequencing platform. Class I and class II HLA loci were covered by the typing at four-digit resolution. A later genetic analysis took genome-wide SNP genotypes for about three fifths of the roughly 700 donors and used that subset as a discovery cohort. Of the roughly 410 genotyped donors, 65% to 90% were placed in the genetic ancestry cluster associated with self-reported Caucasian donors. Alongside the repertoire data, information on donor age, sex, ethnicity and CMV serostatus was compiled. A later analysis re-examined previously published TCR beta repertoires from over 500 donors and added high-resolution HLA genotyping to investigate patterns of TCR occurrence. An earlier analysis of 587 of the donors used high-throughput TCR beta sequencing to judge whether each TCR beta V gene segment behaved as functional or pseudogenic. Among about 400 genotyped donors of the cohort, an average of roughly 230,000 unique TCR beta nucleotide sequences was sequenced per donor, of which about 18% were non-productive. The study aimed to test whether cataloging public T cell receptors could reveal signatures of past pathogen exposure. Typing coverage differed by locus: A, B, C, DRB1 and DQB1 were typed in about 629-630 donors, DQA1 in roughly 500, DPA1 in over 600, and DPB1 in just under 490. In addition to the first cohort of 666 subjects, a separate validation cohort of 120 different subjects was used. Rather than drawing on any new phenotypic data, the later analysis identified candidate immune exposures from TCR beta sequences and the way those sequences occurred across donors. To predict cytomegalovirus infection status, the study brought together high-throughput TCR immunosequencing, statistical association of individual TCRs with disease status, and machine learning. Roughly 5 DR-DQ haplotypes were handled as single units for association and clustering because linkage in the cohort was strong. The study used immunosequencing to profile the T cell repertoires of more than 650 subjects and linked those repertoires to cytomegalovirus serostatus. The research as a whole found: Roughly uniform sequencing depth across donors was assumed in presence/absence analyses, although this assumption may not hold. Correlated functional status among segregating V segments might reflect linkage disequilibrium, but an unknown experimental factor could not be ruled out. Most TCR sequences were observed very rarely across donors, whereas some public TCRs were present in many individuals. A further reported finding was that TCR beta sequences accurately predicted the HLA-A and HLA-B alleles for most subjects in the first cohort. The earlier analysis of almost 600 of the donors excluded some 16 rarely observed V segments, including chromosome 9 orphons, because counts were too low. Several of the top co-occurrence clusters appeared to be linked to parvovirus B19, influenza, CMV and Epstein-Barr virus, according to a later analysis. A later genetic analysis reported fewer N-insertions in productive TCRs among donors in an Asian-associated ancestry cluster than the roughly 700-donor mean. A cluster of highly shared sequence variants was judged likely to represent a technical artifact of the sequencing pipeline. For the cohort, immune exposure information was limited to CMV serostatus. At a false discovery rate of 0.05, a later analysis linked 15,000 to 20,000 TCR beta sequences to specific HLA alleles. In the study, about 150 TCR beta chains were listed as associated with cytomegalovirus. A later analysis found that TCR association rates varied across HLA loci, with DRB1 alleles showing the most associated TCRs and HLA-C alleles the fewest. A later analysis found that HLA-associated TCR beta chains were more clonally expanded and had lower generation probabilities than equally common non-associated chains. In a later analysis, most CMV-associated TCR beta chains were found to appear HLA-restricted, with HLA associations seemingly driven largely by CMV exposure. According to the authors, the approach could potentially be generalized to other disease states and immunological phenotypes. In an earlier analysis of over 550 of the donors, most TCR beta V segments were observed in productive rearrangements about 90% or about 30% of the time, broadly matching IMGT annotations. When HLA alleles, especially DR and DQ, strongly co-occurred, TCR associations were difficult to assign to individual alleles. HLA typing was unavailable for some donors at each locus, so association tests used only the typed subset. This cohort had only TCR beta chains sequenced, and the lack of alpha or paired-chain data limited which features could be detected. In vitro tests confirmed that three of the cytomegalovirus-associated TCR beta chains recognize cytomegalovirus antigens. A later genetic analysis associated a missense DCLRE1C variant with V-gene and J-gene trimming of TCR beta chains, and an independent cohort replicated the association. Cytomegalovirus status was reported to be diagnosed by the classifier with high specificity and sensitivity in both the original and validation cohorts.

The library relied on the immunoSEQ multiplex PCR assay. The multiplex PCR relied on a mix of 60 forward primers for TCR Vbeta segments and 13 reverse primers for TCR Jbeta segments. The CDR3 region of rearranged TCR beta genes was amplified from genomic DNA with a multiplex PCR assay. The amplified TCR beta libraries were sequenced on the Illumina HiSeq System as 87-base-pair reads. On the study's bioinformatics: A later analysis counted about 80 million unique TCR beta chains across the 550 to 700 repertoires, and 10 million to 12 million of these chains were shared by at least two donors. A nearest-neighbor algorithm error-corrected the raw reads and collapsed the reads into unique sequences, merging closely related sequences to remove PCR and sequencing errors. Alignment of CDR3 sequences to IMGT reference sequences was used to assign V, D and J gene segments. For a sequence to be retained, at least a six-nucleotide match to both a V gene segment and a J gene segment was required. Rearrangements were classified as productive when the CDR3 lacked stop codons and remained in frame with V and J, and all other rearrangements were classified as non-productive. Following IMGT convention, CDR3 was defined as the stretch from the second conserved V-encoded cysteine up to the conserved J-encoded phenylalanine. The earlier analysis of 500 to 650 of the donors excluded any sequence lacking an unambiguous match to a single V gene segment. An earlier analysis of 587 of the donors called V segments functional above 56.7% productive rearrangements and segregating when the between-donor standard deviation exceeded 5%. A statistical classification framework was built to diagnose cytomegalovirus status from the catalog of TCR beta chain sequences. A later analysis assigned V and J genes by comparing TCR nucleotide sequences with IMGT/GENE-DB human TR gene sequences. A later analysis assigned CDR3 sequences and most-parsimonious VDJ recombination scenarios with the TCRdist pipeline. In a later analysis, each TCR beta chain was defined by its CDR3 amino acid sequence together with its V-gene family, and reads lacking a unique V-gene family were excluded. A later analysis removed nearly 600 highly shared, low-generation-probability nucleotide sequences to deal with suspected cross-contamination and a sequencing artifact. For each public chain, a later analysis derived a clonal expansion index from normalized ranks of inferred template counts within each repertoire. Generation probabilities in a later analysis came from a VDJ recombination model fitted to out-of-frame rearrangements, and those results were checked against IGoR. Hypergeometric tests were used in a later analysis to score TCR-TCR, TCR-HLA and TCR-CMV co-occurrence, with a repertoire-size bias correction applied to the TCR pairs. A later analysis estimated false discovery rates by permuting HLA or CMV assignments 20 times. In a later analysis, co-occurring TCRs were grouped with DBSCAN, and TCRdist sequence similarity was added when clustering was performed within HLA-allele-positive subsets. Co-occurrence clustering excluded repertoires with fewer than 30,000 or more than 120,000 public chains, plus five with anomalous nucleotide sharing. This immuneACCESS table, as held by TCRdb, lists in-frame sequences with V and J called but not all clones. Of the missing ones, under half trace to an unresolved V gene in checked studies; the others have no known cause. V and J calls and clone size are given by that table; D and trimming were obtained from the DNA. Within this sample are more than 150,000 clones, with more than 65% of them counted one time only. Approximately 6% of the sample belongs to the ten largest clones.

The cohort was made up of 666 healthy bone marrow donors. All cohort members were sampled while nominally healthy, although unrecorded immune exposures were likely present. The donor was CMV seropositive and belonged to the group of over 250 seropositive cohort members. Every donor gave a peripheral blood sample, and the peripheral blood mononuclear cells from that sample were used for TCR beta sequencing. The Qiagen DNeasy Blood Extraction Kit was used to extract genomic DNA from the blood cell samples. This clone occurred a few times. Its antigen remains undetermined. Within one base of it there is no much larger clone, and no base qualities were kept. The sequencing sample was made of PBMCs. The sequence came from a woman in her 30s in good health and CMV-seropositive.

The DNA sequence is as follows: TGCGCCAGCAGCTCCAGCCCGGGACAATACACCGGGGAGCTGTTTTTT. This is translated as CASSSSPGQYTGELFF. The rearrangement joined TRBV5-1 to TRBJ2-2, with TRBD1 perhaps the D gene, on 6 matching bases. The germline ends are 15 bases apart after V is trimmed by 3 bases and J by 3 bases. There are 16 amino acids in the CDR3, from cysteine to phenylalanine inclusive. Here the CDR3 DNA is all that survives: 48 bases in frame from base 1. CDR1 and CDR2 are drawn from the germline V gene: SGHRS, YFSETQ.